This TCR beta chain was captured in a study of cytomegalovirus exposure and HLA in healthy donors (TCRdb year 2017). Study-level background: An earlier analysis of more than 550 of the donors reported 276 Gb of sequence data and 95 million to 120 million unique TCR beta sequences obtained from about 170 million T cells. Roughly 290 gigabases of sequencing data and around 88 million unique TCR sequences made up an early release that covered 500 to 700 HLA-typed donors. Of the 300 to 450 genotyped donors, roughly 80% were placed in the genetic ancestry cluster associated with self-reported Caucasian donors. The study aimed to test whether cataloging public T cell receptors could reveal signatures of past pathogen exposure. The T cell repertoires of roughly 660 subjects were profiled by immunosequencing and related to cytomegalovirus serostatus. In addition to the first cohort of around 670 subjects, a separate validation cohort of 120 different subjects was used. The study combined high-throughput TCR immunosequencing, statistical association of individual TCRs with disease status, and machine learning to predict cytomegalovirus infection status. A later analysis re-analyzed previously published TCR beta repertoires from roughly 600 donors and added high-resolution HLA genotyping to study TCR occurrence patterns. Rather than drawing on any new phenotypic data, the later analysis identified candidate immune exposures from TCR beta sequences and the way those sequences occurred across donors. An earlier analysis of some 500 of the donors used high-throughput TCR beta sequencing to judge whether each TCR beta V gene segment behaved as functional or pseudogenic. Donor age, sex, ethnicity and CMV serostatus were compiled alongside the repertoire data. A later genetic analysis took genome-wide SNP genotypes for about 65% of the 666 donors and used that subset as a discovery cohort. All discovery cohort repertoires had been generated using a single sequencing platform. Class I and class II HLA loci were covered by the typing at four-digit resolution. The number of donors typed differed by locus, with roughly 629-640 for A, B, C, DRB1 and DQB1, roughly 520 for DQA1, 600 to 610 for DPA1, and over 400 for DPB1. Because of strong linkage in the cohort, roughly five DR-DQ haplotypes were treated as single units for association and clustering. Among around 400 genotyped donors of the cohort, an average of about 240,000 unique TCR beta nucleotide sequences was sequenced per donor, of which about 19% were non-productive. Broader findings and caveats from the paper: HLA typing was unavailable for some donors at each locus, so association tests used only the typed subset. In a later analysis, around 15,000 TCR beta sequences were associated with specific HLA alleles at a false discovery rate of 0.05. Most TCR sequences were seen in very few donors, while some public TCRs were found in many individuals. The cohort was sequenced for TCR beta chains only, and without alpha or paired-chain data the features that could be detected were limited. Because counts were too low, about 15 rarely observed V segments, including chromosome 9 orphons, were left out of the earlier analysis of several hundred of the donors. In a later analysis, the rate of TCR association differed among HLA loci, with DRB1 alleles having the most associated TCRs and HLA-C alleles having the fewest. In an earlier analysis of around 600 of the donors, most TCR beta V segments appeared in productive rearrangements about 90% or about 30% of the time, broadly matching IMGT annotations. Assigning TCR associations to individual alleles was difficult when HLA alleles, especially DR and DQ, strongly co-occurred. In vitro tests confirmed that a few of the cytomegalovirus-associated TCR beta chains recognize cytomegalovirus antigens. In the study, some 160 TCR beta chains were listed as associated with cytomegalovirus. An association between a missense DCLRE1C variant and V-gene and J-gene trimming of TCR beta chains was found in a later genetic analysis and replicated in an independent cohort. In both the original and validation cohorts, the classifier was reported to diagnose cytomegalovirus status with high specificity and sensitivity. A further reported finding was that TCR beta sequences accurately predicted the HLA-A and HLA-B alleles for most subjects in the first cohort. Compared with equally common non-associated chains, HLA-associated TCR beta chains in a later analysis were more clonally expanded and had lower generation probabilities. Some IMGT-functional V segments, including TRBV6-2 and TRBV6-3, could not be told apart with the 87-base-pair reads, so those segments were excluded. A cluster of highly shared sequence variants was judged likely to represent a technical artifact of the sequencing pipeline. Roughly uniform sequencing depth across donors was assumed in presence/absence analyses, although this assumption may not hold. Several of the top co-occurrence clusters appeared to be linked to parvovirus B19, influenza, CMV and Epstein-Barr virus, according to a later analysis. In a later analysis, most CMV-associated TCR beta chains were found to appear HLA-restricted, with HLA associations seemingly driven largely by CMV exposure. The authors suggested that the approach could potentially be extended to other disease states and immunological phenotypes. A later genetic analysis reported fewer N-insertions in productive TCRs among donors in an Asian-associated ancestry cluster than the roughly 700-donor mean. Linkage disequilibrium might explain the correlated functional status among segregating V segments, but an unknown experimental factor could not be excluded. The only immune exposure information available for the cohort was CMV serostatus.

This clone appeared a few times. What this receptor recognizes is not known. Base qualities are not recorded, but no much larger clone differs from it by a single base. In total, 500 to 700 healthy bone marrow donors made up the cohort. At the time of sampling, every cohort member was nominally healthy, though immune exposures that went unrecorded were likely present. The donor tested CMV seronegative, placing the donor among the 350 or so seronegative members of the cohort. A peripheral blood sample was provided by each donor, and peripheral blood mononuclear cells were used for TCR beta sequencing. The Qiagen DNeasy Blood Extraction Kit was used to extract genomic DNA from the blood cell samples. Library preparation was by the immunoSEQ multiplex PCR assay. The multiplex PCR relied on a mix of 60 forward primers for TCR Vbeta segments and 13 reverse primers for TCR Jbeta segments. The CDR3 region of rearranged TCR beta genes was amplified from genomic DNA by a multiplex PCR assay. The Illumina HiSeq System was used to sequence the amplified TCR beta libraries as 87-base-pair reads. As for the original processing: A later analysis counted about 80 million unique TCR beta chains across the 640 or so repertoires, and 10 million to 11 million of these chains were shared by at least two donors. Raw reads were error-corrected and collapsed into unique sequences by a nearest-neighbor algorithm in which closely related sequences were merged to remove PCR and sequencing errors. Alignment of CDR3 sequences to IMGT reference sequences was used to assign V, D and J gene segments. For a sequence to be retained, a match of at least six nucleotides to both a V gene segment and a J gene segment was required. A rearrangement was called productive if the CDR3 had no stop codons and remained in frame with V and J, and every other rearrangement was called non-productive. CDR3 was defined according to IMGT convention as the region running from the second conserved V-encoded cysteine to the conserved J-encoded phenylalanine. In an earlier analysis of more than 550 of the donors, sequences lacking an unambiguous match to a single V gene segment were excluded. An earlier analysis of several hundred of the donors called V segments functional above 56.7% productive rearrangements and segregating when the between-donor standard deviation exceeded 5%. A statistical classification framework was built to diagnose cytomegalovirus status from the catalog of TCR beta chain sequences. A later analysis assigned V and J genes by comparing TCR nucleotide sequences with IMGT/GENE-DB human TR gene sequences. A later analysis assigned CDR3 sequences and most-parsimonious VDJ recombination scenarios with the TCRdist pipeline. In a later analysis, every TCR beta chain was defined by the combination of its CDR3 amino acid sequence and its V-gene family, and reads without a unique V-gene family were dropped. To address suspected cross-contamination and a sequencing artifact, a later analysis removed a few hundred highly shared, low-generation-probability nucleotide sequences. A later analysis calculated a clonal expansion index for each public chain from normalized within-repertoire ranks of inferred template counts. In a later analysis, generation probabilities were computed using a VDJ recombination model fitted to out-of-frame rearrangements, and the results were checked against IGoR. Hypergeometric tests were used in a later analysis to score TCR-TCR, TCR-HLA and TCR-CMV co-occurrence, with a repertoire-size bias correction applied to the TCR pairs. To estimate false discovery rates, a later analysis permuted the HLA or CMV assignments 20 times. In a later analysis, co-occurring TCRs were grouped using DBSCAN, with TCRdist sequence similarity added in when clustering inside HLA-allele-positive subsets. For co-occurrence clustering, repertoires with fewer than 30,000 or more than 120,000 public chains were excluded, along with roughly 5 repertoires with anomalous nucleotide sharing. TCRdb obtained this table from immuneACCESS and retained in-frame rearrangements with V and J assigned. These tables miss some clones; where compared with another copy, unresolved V genes account for less than half of the shortfall, and the remainder is unexplained. The V and J calls and clone size are taken from that table; D and trimming were inferred from the DNA. This sample is represented by under 200,000 clones; around 68% of them were singletons. The ten largest account for about 1.3% of the sample.

V is cut back by 4 bases and J by 4 bases, with 12 bases in the junction unmatched. The germline V gene yields SGDLS for CDR1 and YYNGEE for CDR2. The CDR3 measures 16 amino acids from cysteine to phenylalanine. This entry keeps only the CDR3 DNA: 48 bases, framed from base 1. The rearranged segments are TRBV9 and TRBJ1-2; 8 central nucleotides agree with TRBD1. The source of this sequence is a middle-aged man in good health and CMV-seronegative. Material for sequencing was PBMCs. The CDR3 has the sequence CASSPRTGGGSYGYTF. The DNA sequence is given as TGTGCCAGCAGCCCCCGTACAGGGGGGGGGAGCTATGGCTACACCTTC.